This TCR beta chain was profiled in a study of T-cell memory formation after mild COVID-19 (dated by TCRdb to the early 2020s). General notes on the study: Most TCR sequence clusters were specific to one of the two donors. In a couple of donors, T-cell clones that expanded and contracted after mild COVID-19 were followed by sequencing TCRalpha and TCRbeta repertoires longitudinally. The cohort comprised two young, previously healthy adult volunteers, one female and one male.

CDR1 is given as SGHRS and CDR2 as YFSETQ, both from the germline V gene. Counted from cysteine to phenylalanine, this CDR3 has 16 amino acids. Solely the CDR3 DNA is kept, with 48 bases framed from the first base. Unmatched junction bases come to 5, with V trimmed by 0 bases and J by 0 bases. This clonotype was counted a few times. The clone's antigen remains unknown. Per-base qualities were not stored, and no clone one base away is much larger. Beyond this particular receptor, the publication reports: SARS-CoV-2 specificity of the second-wave clones peaking on day 37 was not confirmed. Only a couple of mild cases were covered in the study, and larger cohorts including severe cases with pre-infection samples were considered necessary. From day 15 to 85, contracting clones showed balanced CD4/CD8 phenotypes, whereas a second wave of clones that expanded from day 15 to 37 leaned towards CD4+. The detection of some responding clones in pre-infection memory suggests that pre-existing cross-reactive memory T cells joined the SARS-CoV-2 response. Contracting CD4+ clones were found mainly in CM and EM memory subsets, while CD8+ clones were enriched in EMRA.

Sequenced using an Illumina NovaSeq 6000. Using 5'RACE with constant-segment primers, TCRalpha and TCRbeta cDNA libraries were constructed, with sample barcodes and unique molecular identifiers added in the process. Trizol reagent was used to extract RNA from every sample. Library amplification was performed in two PCR steps, and a second sample barcode and Illumina TruSeq adapters were introduced in the second step. Sequencing of the libraries was done on an Illumina NovaSeq, producing 2 x 150 bp paired-end reads. The paper's data handling went like this. With migec v1.2.7, reads were demultiplexed and then collapsed into UMI-guided consensus sequences. With mixcr v2.1.11, UMI consensuses were aligned to TRA and TRB V and J templates and assembled into clonotypes. A clonotype was counted as expanded or contracted only if both edgeR and NoisET called the change significant, with noise models trained on biological replicates. For edgeR calls, a false discovery rate-adjusted p below 0.01 and a log2 fold-change threshold of 1 were applied. As an exploratory analysis of dynamics, max-normalized trajectories of the 1000 most abundant clonotypes were examined with PCA combined with hierarchical clustering. Separately sequenced CD4+ and CD8+ repertoires were used to assign a CD4 or CD8 phenotype to each responding clone. Through fastp at Q25 and MiXCR, TCRdb rebuilt clones from the public reads, retaining in-frame beta chains. Entries that share a CDR3 protein sequence are merged under the most common genes and DNA. The authors' filters were not applied to this entry. Across this sample there are roughly 100,000 distinct CDR3 sequences, with less than 15% seen only once. The ten largest clonotypes hold over 25% of the sample.

Ficoll-Paque density gradient centrifugation was the method used to isolate PBMCs. The clonotype originates from an adult woman who had mild COVID-19 (a few samples of this study predate the infection). The sample titles of this study are shuffled in the database, so cell type and time point are left out; the donor was told from shared clones. The chain couples TRBV5-1 to TRBJ2-7, with 8 bases in between that match TRBD1. The sequencing sample was made of PBMCs or a T cell subset sorted from them (not recorded which). This receptor carries the CDR3 CASSLDTGGPSYEQYF. Here is the DNA: TGCGCCAGCAGCTTGGATACAGGGGGTCCCTCCTACGAGCAGTACTTC.